The clone carrying this T cell receptor beta chain was seen only a few times. Germline CDR1 is LNHDA and CDR2 is SQIVND (reference sequence). The V gene end was trimmed by 10 bases and the J gene end by 1 base; junction bases not matched to a gene: 11. The CDR3 has 15 residues. TCRdb keeps only in-frame clones here, not all; method: immunoSEQ multiplex PCR. Among over 85,000 clones listed, over 65% were seen once. The data were taken from a study of blood T cell repertoires in COVID-19. The sequence was collected from a woman over 75 with acute or convalescent COVID-19. This rearrangement joins TRBV19 to TRBJ1-2; 8 bases agree with TRBD1. The sample consisted of peripheral blood. The CDR3 loop reads CATAPEDRGNYGYTF. The CDR3 DNA sequence: TGTGCCACAGCCCCTGAAGACAGGGGTAACTATGGCTACACCTTC.